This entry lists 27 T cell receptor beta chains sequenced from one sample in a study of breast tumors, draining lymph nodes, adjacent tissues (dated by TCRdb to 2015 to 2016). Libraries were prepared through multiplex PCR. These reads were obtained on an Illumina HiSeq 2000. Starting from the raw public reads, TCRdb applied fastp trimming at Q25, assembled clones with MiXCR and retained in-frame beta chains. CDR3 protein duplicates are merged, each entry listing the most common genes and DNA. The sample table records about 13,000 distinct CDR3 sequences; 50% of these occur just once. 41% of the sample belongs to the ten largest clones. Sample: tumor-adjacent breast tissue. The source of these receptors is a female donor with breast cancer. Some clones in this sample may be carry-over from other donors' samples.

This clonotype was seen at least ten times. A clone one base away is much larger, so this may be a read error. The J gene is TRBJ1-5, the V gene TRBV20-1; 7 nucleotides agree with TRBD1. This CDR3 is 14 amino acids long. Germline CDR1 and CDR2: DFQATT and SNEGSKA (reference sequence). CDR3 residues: CSARDPTGNPPQHF. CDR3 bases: TGCAGTGCTAGAGACCCGACAGGGAATCCGCCCCAGCATTTT.

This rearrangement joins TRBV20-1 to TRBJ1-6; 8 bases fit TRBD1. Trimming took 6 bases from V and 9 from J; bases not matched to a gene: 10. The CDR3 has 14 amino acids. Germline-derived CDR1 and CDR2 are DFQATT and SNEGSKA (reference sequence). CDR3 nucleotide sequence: TGCAGTGCCGAGGGGACAGGCCATTTTTCACCCCTCCACTTT. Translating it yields CSAEGTGHFSPLHF.

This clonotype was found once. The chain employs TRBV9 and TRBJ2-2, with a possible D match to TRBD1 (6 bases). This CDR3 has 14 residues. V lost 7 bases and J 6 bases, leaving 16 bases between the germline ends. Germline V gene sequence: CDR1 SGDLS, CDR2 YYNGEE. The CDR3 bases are TGTGCCAGCTCCGGGACAAATAAAGCCGGGGAGCTGTTTTTT. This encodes CASSGTNKAGELFF.

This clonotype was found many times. Here the CDR3 reads CASSLVGREVPDAQFF. DNA of the CDR3: TGTGCCAGCAGCTTAGTTGGGCGGGAGGTCCCCGATGCGCAGTTCTTC. This sequence joins TRBV7-9 and TRBJ2-1, with 8 bases fitting TRBD2. The ends lost 1 base at V and 12 bases at J; junction bases unmatched: 14. From germline, CDR1 is SEHNR and CDR2 FQNEAQ (reference sequence). CDR3 length: 16 residues.

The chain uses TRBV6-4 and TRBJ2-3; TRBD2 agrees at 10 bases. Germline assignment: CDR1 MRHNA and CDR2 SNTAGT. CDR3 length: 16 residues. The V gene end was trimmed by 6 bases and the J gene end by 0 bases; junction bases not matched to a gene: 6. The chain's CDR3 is CASRHSTSGSTDTQYF. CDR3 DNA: TGTGCCAGCAGACATTCGACTAGCGGGAGCACAGATACGCAGTATTTT.

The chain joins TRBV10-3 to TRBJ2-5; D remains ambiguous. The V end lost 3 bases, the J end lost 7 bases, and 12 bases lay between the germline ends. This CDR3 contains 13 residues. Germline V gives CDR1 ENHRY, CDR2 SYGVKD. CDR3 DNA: TGTGCCATCAGTGACGTCTCCGCGGCGACCCAGTACTTC. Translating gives CAISDVSAATQYF.

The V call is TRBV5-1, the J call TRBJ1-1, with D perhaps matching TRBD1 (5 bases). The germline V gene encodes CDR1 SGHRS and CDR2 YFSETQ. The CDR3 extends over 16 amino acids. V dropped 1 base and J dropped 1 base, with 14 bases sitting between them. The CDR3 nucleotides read TGCGCCAGCAGCTTGCGAGGGATCGGGGGGAACACTGAAGCTTTCTTT. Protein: CASSLRGIGGNTEAFF.

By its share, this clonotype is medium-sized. CDR3 region: CSARTSGRSHEQYF. The DNA of the CDR3 is TGCAGTGCTAGGACTAGCGGGAGGTCCCACGAGCAGTACTTC. The rearrangement uses TRBV20-1 and TRBJ2-7; 13 bases are a match to TRBD2. V gave up 3 bases and J gave up 5 bases; unmatched junction bases: 4. This CDR3 region has 14 residues. Looked up from germline, CDR1 is DFQATT and CDR2 is SNEGSKA (reference sequence).

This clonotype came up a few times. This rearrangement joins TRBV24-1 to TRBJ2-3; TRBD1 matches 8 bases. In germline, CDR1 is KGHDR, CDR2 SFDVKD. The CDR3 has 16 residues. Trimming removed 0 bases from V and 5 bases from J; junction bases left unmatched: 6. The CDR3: CATSDLQGTGGDTQYF. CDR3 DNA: TGTGCCACCAGTGATTTGCAAGGAACAGGGGGAGATACGCAGTATTTT.

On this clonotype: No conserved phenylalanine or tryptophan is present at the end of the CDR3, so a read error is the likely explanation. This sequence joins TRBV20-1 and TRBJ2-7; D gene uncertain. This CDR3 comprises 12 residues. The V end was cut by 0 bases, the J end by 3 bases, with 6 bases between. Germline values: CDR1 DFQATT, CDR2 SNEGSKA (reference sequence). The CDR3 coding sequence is TGCAGTGCTAGAGAGGGTGGCTACGAGCAGTACTCC. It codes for CSAREGGYEQYS.

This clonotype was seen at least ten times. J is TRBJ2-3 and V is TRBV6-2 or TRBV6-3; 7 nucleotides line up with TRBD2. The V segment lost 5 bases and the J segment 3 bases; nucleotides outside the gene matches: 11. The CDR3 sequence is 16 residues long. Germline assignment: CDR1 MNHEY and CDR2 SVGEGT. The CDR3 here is CASSHPSEGGTDTQYF. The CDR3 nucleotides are TGTGCCAGCAGTCACCCCTCGGAGGGAGGGACAGATACGCAGTATTTT.

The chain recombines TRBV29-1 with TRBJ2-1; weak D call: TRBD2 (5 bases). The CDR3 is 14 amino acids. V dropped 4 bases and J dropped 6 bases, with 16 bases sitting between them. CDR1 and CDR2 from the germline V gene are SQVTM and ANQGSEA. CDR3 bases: TGCAGCGTTGTGGGTGCGGGTCCCGGCAATGAGCAGTTCTTC. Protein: CSVVGAGPGNEQFF.

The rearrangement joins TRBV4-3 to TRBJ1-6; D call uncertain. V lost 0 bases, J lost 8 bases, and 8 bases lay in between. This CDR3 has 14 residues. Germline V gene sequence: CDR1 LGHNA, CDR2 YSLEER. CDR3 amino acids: CASSQDLKYSPLHF. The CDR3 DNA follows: TGCGCCAGCAGCCAAGATTTGAAGTATTCACCCCTCCACTTT.

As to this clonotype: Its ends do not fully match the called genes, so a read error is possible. Written as DNA, the CDR3 is TGCCCCAGCAGCCAACGGTTAAATGAAAAACTGTTTTTT. Its protein product is CPSSQRLNEKLFF. J is TRBJ1-4 and V is TRBV3-1; D unresolved. The CDR3 loop spans 13 amino acids. Germline V gene data show CDR1 as LGHDT and CDR2 as YNNKEL (reference sequence). The full variable domain, rest sourced from reference TRBV3-1 and TRBJ1-4, is DTAVSQTPKYLVTQMGNDKSIKCEQNLGHDTMYWYKQDSKKFLKIMFSYNNKELIINETVPNRFSPKSPDKAHLNLHINSLELGDSAVYFCPSSQRLNEKLFFGSGTQLSVL.

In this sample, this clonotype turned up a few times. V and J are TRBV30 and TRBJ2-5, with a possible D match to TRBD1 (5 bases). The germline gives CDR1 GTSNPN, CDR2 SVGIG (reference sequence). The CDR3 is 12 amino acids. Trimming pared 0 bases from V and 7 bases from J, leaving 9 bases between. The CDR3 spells CAWSVLQGTQYF. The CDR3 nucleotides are TGTGCCTGGAGTGTACTCCAGGGGACCCAGTACTTC.

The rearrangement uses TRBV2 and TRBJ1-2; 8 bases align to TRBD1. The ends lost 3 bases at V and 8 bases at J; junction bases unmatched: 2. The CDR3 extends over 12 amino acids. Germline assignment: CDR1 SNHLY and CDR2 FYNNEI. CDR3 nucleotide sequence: TGTGCCAGCAGTGAGCAGGGGGCCGGCTACACCTTC. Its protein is CASSEQGAGYTF.

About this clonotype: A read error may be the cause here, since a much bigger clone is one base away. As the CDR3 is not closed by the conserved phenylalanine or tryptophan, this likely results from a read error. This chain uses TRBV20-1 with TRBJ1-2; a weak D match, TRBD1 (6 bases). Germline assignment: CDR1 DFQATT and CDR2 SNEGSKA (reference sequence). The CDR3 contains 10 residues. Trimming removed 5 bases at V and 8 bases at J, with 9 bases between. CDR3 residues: CSAPDRGYTS. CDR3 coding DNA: TGCAGTGCTCCAGACAGGGGCTACACCTCC.

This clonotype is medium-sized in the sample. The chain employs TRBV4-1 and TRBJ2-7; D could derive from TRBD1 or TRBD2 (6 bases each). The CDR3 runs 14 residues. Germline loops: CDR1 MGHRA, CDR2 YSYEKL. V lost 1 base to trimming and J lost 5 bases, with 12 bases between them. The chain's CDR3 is CASSQVWGADEQYF. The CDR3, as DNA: TGCGCCAGCAGCCAAGTCTGGGGGGCGGACGAGCAGTACTTC.

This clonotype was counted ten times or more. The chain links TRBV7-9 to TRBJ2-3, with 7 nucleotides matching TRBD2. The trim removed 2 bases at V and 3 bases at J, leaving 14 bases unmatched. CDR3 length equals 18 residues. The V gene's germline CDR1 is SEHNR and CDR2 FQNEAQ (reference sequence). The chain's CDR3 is CASSLIRPASGPTDTQYF. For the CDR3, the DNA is TGTGCCAGCAGCTTAATCAGGCCCGCTAGCGGACCAACAGATACGCAGTATTTT.

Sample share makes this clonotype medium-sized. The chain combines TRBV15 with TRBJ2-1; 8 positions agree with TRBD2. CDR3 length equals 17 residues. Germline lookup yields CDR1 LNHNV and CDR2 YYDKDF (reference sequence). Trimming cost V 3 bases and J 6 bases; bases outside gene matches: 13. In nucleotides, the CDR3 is TGTGCCACCAGCAGTGGGACCGGTAAGCGGGAGTTCAATGAGCAGTTCTTC. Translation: CATSSGTGKREFNEQFF. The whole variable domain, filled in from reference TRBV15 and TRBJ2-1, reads DAMVIQNPRYQVTQFGKPVTLSCSQTLNHNVMYWYQQKSSQAPKLLFHYYDKDFNNEADTPDNFQSRRPNTSFCFLDIRSPGLGDTAMYLCATSSGTGKREFNEQFFGPGTRLTVL.

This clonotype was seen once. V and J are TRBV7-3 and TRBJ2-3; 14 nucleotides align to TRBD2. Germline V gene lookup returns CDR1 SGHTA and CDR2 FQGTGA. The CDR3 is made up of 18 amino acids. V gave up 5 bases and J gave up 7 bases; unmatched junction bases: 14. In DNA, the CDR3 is TGTGCCAGCAGCCCCGGGGGACTAGCGGGAGTGAGGACACATACGCAGTATTTT. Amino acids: CASSPGGLAGVRTHTQYF.

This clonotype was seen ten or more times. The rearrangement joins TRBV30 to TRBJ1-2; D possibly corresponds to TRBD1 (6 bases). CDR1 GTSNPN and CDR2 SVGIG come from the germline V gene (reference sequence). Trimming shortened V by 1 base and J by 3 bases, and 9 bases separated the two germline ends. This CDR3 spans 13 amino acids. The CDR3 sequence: CAWSERGDYGYTF. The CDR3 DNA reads TGTGCCTGGAGTGAAAGGGGGGACTATGGCTACACCTTC.

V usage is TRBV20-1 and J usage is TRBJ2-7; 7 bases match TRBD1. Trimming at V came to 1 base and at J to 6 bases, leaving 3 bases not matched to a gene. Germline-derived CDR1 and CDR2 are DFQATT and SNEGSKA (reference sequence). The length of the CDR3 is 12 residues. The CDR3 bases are TGCAGTGCTAGAGGGCGACAGGGCGAGCAGTACTTC. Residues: CSARGRQGEQYF.

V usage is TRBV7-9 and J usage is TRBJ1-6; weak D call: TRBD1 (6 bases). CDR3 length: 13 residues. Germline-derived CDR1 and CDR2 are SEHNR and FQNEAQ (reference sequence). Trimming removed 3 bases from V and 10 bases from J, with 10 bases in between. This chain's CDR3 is CASSFETGSPLHF. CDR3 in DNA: TGTGCCAGCAGCTTTGAGACAGGATCACCCCTCCACTTT. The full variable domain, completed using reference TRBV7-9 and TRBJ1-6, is DTGVSQNPRHKITKRGQNVTFRCDPISEHNRLYWYRQTLGQGPEFLTYFQNEAQLEKSRLLSDRFSAERPKGSFSTLEIQRTEQGDSAMYLCASSFETGSPLHFGNGTRLTVT.

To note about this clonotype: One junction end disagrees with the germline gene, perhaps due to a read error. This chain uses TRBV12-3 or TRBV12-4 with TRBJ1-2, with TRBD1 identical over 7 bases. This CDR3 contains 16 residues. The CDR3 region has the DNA TGTGCCAGCAGTTTAGCGGTGGGGGGGGAGGGGGCTGGCTGCACCTTC. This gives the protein CASSLAVGGEGAGCTF.

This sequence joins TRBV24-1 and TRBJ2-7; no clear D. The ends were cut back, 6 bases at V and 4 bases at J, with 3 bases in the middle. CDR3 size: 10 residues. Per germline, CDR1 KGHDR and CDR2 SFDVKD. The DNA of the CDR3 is TGTGCCACCAGTCTGTACGAGCAGTACTTC. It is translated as CATSLYEQYF.

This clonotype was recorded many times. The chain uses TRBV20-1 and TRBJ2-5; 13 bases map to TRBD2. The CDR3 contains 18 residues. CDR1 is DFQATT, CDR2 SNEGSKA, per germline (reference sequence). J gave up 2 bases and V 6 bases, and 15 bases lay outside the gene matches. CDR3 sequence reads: CSAGGLTSGRRGQETQYF. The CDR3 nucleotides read TGCAGTGCCGGGGGATTGACTAGCGGGAGGAGGGGACAAGAGACCCAGTACTTC.